One sample yielded the 9 T cell receptor beta chains listed below, sequenced in a study of blood T cells in healthy people across ages. Together with a sample-barcoded 5' primer, a J-beta primer mix was included in a second PCR lasting 7 to 11 cycles. From the 5' RACE reads, TCRdb called clonotypes with MiXCR, one entry per CDR3 protein. The data show roughly 680,000 distinct CDR3 sequences, 52% seen once. Sequencing input: blood. The receptors were gathered from a woman older than 75 in good health.

The V gene is TRBV30, the J gene TRBJ2-5; D is perhaps TRBD1 or TRBD2 (5 bases each). The end of the DNA aligns better with TRBJ2-7, so the J call may be wrong. In germline, CDR1 is GTSNPN, CDR2 SVGIG (reference sequence). The length of the CDR3 is 13 residues. In nucleotides, the CDR3 is TGTGCCTGGAGTGTACTTAGGGACCACGAGCAGTACTTC. As protein: CAWSVLRDHEQYF.

With respect to this clonotype: A much larger clone lies a single base off, so this may be a read error. V is TRBV24-1 and J is TRBJ2-1; TRBD1 or TRBD2 may be the D gene (5 bases each). The better agreement between TRBJ2-7 and the DNA end casts doubt on the J call. This CDR3 is 15 amino acids long. The germline gives CDR1 KGHDR, CDR2 SFDVKD. In nucleotides, the CDR3 is TGTGCCACCAGTGGAGCAGCCGAGGGGTACAATGAGCAGTACTTC. Translating gives CATSGAAEGYNEQYF.

The rearrangement uses TRBV6-5 and TRBJ2-1; no definite D call. The length of the CDR3 is 15 residues. The V and J ends lost 5 bases and 2 bases respectively, with 13 bases between them. CDR1 and CDR2 from the germline V gene are MNHEY and SVGAGI. The CDR3 DNA follows: TGTGCCAGCAGTAAAACAAAAAACCCCTACAATGAGCAGTTCTTC. Residues: CASSKTKNPYNEQFF.

This chain uses TRBV5-1 with TRBJ2-4, with D perhaps TRBD1 (6 bases). CDR1 is SGHRS and CDR2 is YFSETQ in the germline V gene. The CDR3 has 14 amino acids. The CDR3 bases are TGCGCTTCCAGCAGCCGTGGAAGGGGGAACATTCAGTACTTC. Translation gives CASSSRGRGNIQYF. Variable domain in full (rest from reference TRBV5-1 and TRBJ2-4): KAGVTQTPRYLIKTRGQQVTLSCSPISGHRSVSWYQQTPGQGLQFLFEYFSETQRNKGNFPGRFSGRQFSNSRSEMNVSTLELGDSALYLCASSSRGRGNIQYFGAGTRLSVL.

V is TRBV28 and J is TRBJ2-4; possibly TRBD1 or TRBD2 for D (5 bases each). The closer fit of TRBJ2-7 to the DNA end suggests the J call may be wrong. The germline CDR1 and CDR2 sequences are MDHEN and SYDVKM. This CDR3 has 14 amino acids. The CDR3 DNA sequence: TGTGCCAGCAGTTTATTTCCAGGGAGCTACGAGCAGTACTTC. It translates to CASSLFPGSYEQYF.

This clonotype was counted many times. The chain uses TRBV10-3 and TRBJ1-2; weak D call: TRBD1 (6 bases). V was shortened by 6 bases and J by 6 bases, with 14 bases between the two germline ends. CDR1 and CDR2 (germline): ENHRY, SYGVKD. The CDR3 runs to 13 residues. In DNA, the CDR3 is TGTGCCATCAGGAAAGGGGGAGGTCATGGCTACACCTTC. Translating it yields CAIRKGGGHGYTF.

This rearrangement joins TRBV7-2 to TRBJ2-5; 8 bases are shared with TRBD2. Germline V gene data show CDR1 as SGHTA and CDR2 as FQGNSA. J was trimmed by 11 bases and V by 1 base; bases with no gene match: 9. The CDR3 runs 14 residues. The CDR3 coding sequence is TGTGCCAGCAGCTTAGTGCTAGCGGGTGAAGAGCAGTACTTC. It yields the protein CASSLVLAGEEQYF.

This clonotype was observed once. J is TRBJ2-1 and V is TRBV7-9; 13 bases agree with TRBD2. Unmatched junction bases numbered 11, after V lost 7 bases and J lost 5 bases. The germline V gene has CDR1 SEHNR and CDR2 FQNEAQ (reference sequence). The CDR3 runs 17 residues. The CDR3 sequence: CASIPSSGTSGNNEQFF. DNA of the CDR3: TGTGCCAGCATCCCATCATCGGGGACTAGCGGGAACAATGAGCAGTTCTTC. Looking up the rest from reference TRBV7-9 and TRBJ2-1 gives the full variable domain: DTGVSQNPRHKITKRGQNVTFRCDPISEHNRLYWYRQTLGQGPEFLTYFQNEAQLEKSRLLSDRFSAERPKGSFSTLEIQRTEQGDSAMYLCASIPSSGTSGNNEQFFGPGTRLTVL.

The CDR3 region is CASKLRPGGGSYNEQFF. The CDR3 region has the DNA TGTGCCAGCAAACTCAGACCTGGGGGGGGGTCCTACAATGAGCAGTTCTTC. The gene calls are TRBV6-6 and TRBJ2-1; 7 bases map to TRBD2. The J segment lost 1 base and the V segment lost 7 bases, leaving 13 bases of the junction unmatched. Germline values: CDR1 MNHNY, CDR2 SVGAGI (reference sequence). CDR3 length equals 17 residues.